In this sample, the clone carrying this T cell receptor beta chain turned up many times. Those patients with uncontrolled infection, other autoimmune disease, pregnancy or lactation were excluded. TCR beta CDR3 regions were amplified from RNA transcripts. TCR CDR3 underwent first-round RT-PCR with the HTBI primer set. TCRdb reprocessed the multiplex PCR reads via MiXCR and lists one record per CDR3 protein. The table shows about 610,000 distinct CDR3 sequences, with roughly 14% occurring only once. The germline V gene has CDR1 SGHRS and CDR2 YFSETQ. Trimming took 0 bases from V and 3 from J, leaving 7 bases between them. The CDR3 loop spans 14 amino acids. This entry is derived from a study of T cells in Graves' hyperthyroidism and ophthalmopathy.

Source material: blood. The V call is TRBV5-1, the J call TRBJ1-3; perhaps TRBD1 as D (5 bases). The sequence derives from a woman aged 40 to 49 with Graves' ophthalmopathy. CDR3 sequence: CASSLGQNGNTIYF. CDR3 DNA sequence: TGCGCCAGCAGCTTGGGACAGAATGGAAACACCATATATTTT.